One T cell receptor beta chain is described in this entry. This entry comes from a study of blood T cell repertoires in COVID-19. In the study overall: From T cells, B-cell-depleted T cells, or PBMCs came the material, which was cDNA or gDNA.

Authors' methods: Nucleated cell number was recorded as an estimate derived from reference gene primer amplification. Clones were sequenced by immunoSEQ multiplex PCR, and TCRdb holds only the in-frame ones, with some missing. V, J and clone size were drawn from that table, and D and trimming were deduced from the DNA. The repertoire holds about 130,000 clones, under 85% seen once, with 12% in the top ten. Germline-derived CDR1 and CDR2 are SNHLY and FYNNEI. V was cut by 4 bases and J by 8 bases, with 11 bases left in between. The CDR3 totals 12 residues. The sequencing input was peripheral blood. The receptor was derived from an older woman with acute or convalescent COVID-19. J is TRBJ1-2 and V is TRBV2, with D hard to call. The CDR3 region is CASSGRVPGYTF. Written as DNA, the CDR3 is TGTGCCAGCAGTGGTCGAGTTCCGGGCTACACCTTC.